This T cell receptor beta chain was retrieved from a study of CD8+ T cells in alopecia areata listed by TCRdb under 2018. For the study in its entirety: To study T cell clonal expansion in alopecia areata, the researchers applied high-throughput TCRbeta sequencing to both the C3H/HeJ mouse model and human patients. RNA was extracted with the PAXgene miRNA kit for fixed scalp, the miRNeasy kit for PBMCs, and the RNeasy kit for mouse skin. Amplification of TCRbeta CDR3 regions was done by immunoSEQ multiplex PCR using 35 Vbeta forward primers and 13 Jbeta reverse primers. Scalp clonality was compared across normal scalp (n=4), patchy alopecia areata scalp (n=8), and alopecia totalis/universalis scalp (n=8). Scalp tissue and sorted CD4+ and CD8+ peripheral blood T cells from patchy and totalis/universalis alopecia areata patients and from healthy controls were covered by human TCRbeta sequencing. Paper-wide results and their limitations: Compared with normal scalp, lesional scalp had higher clonality and more expanded CD8+ clones, particularly in alopecia totalis/universalis, a pattern that suggests antigenic drive. Unlike mouse skin, which is dominated by gammadelta T cells, normal human skin has resident alphabeta T cells that are also sequenced, and this complicates analysis of the scalp TCR repertoire. Shared TCR sequences between patients were less evident than in mice, which may be partly attributable to HLA diversity in the patient population.

As concerns this clone: There is no known antigen for this receptor. No qualities accompany the bases; no much larger clone lies one base away.

Unmatched junction bases come to 5, with V trimmed by 7 bases and J by 3 bases. From the germline V gene (reference sequence), CDR1 is SEHNR and CDR2 is FQNEAQ. There are 14 amino acids in the CDR3, from cysteine to phenylalanine inclusive. Only the CDR3 DNA stays, 42 bases, in frame from base 1. Libraries were built with the immunoSEQ multiplex PCR assay. For TCR sequencing, RNA was extracted from every sample and reverse transcribed into cDNA to serve as template. First-strand cDNA was synthesized with SuperScript III using a 2:1 mix of oligo-dT and random hexamers. A synthetic immune receptor repertoire was used to measure amplification bias, and any remaining bias was corrected computationally. As for the original processing: Raw reads were preprocessed to remove errors, and CDR3 was defined according to IMGT conventions as the region from the conserved cysteine to phenylalanine. To get clonality, Shannon entropy was normalized by log2 of the number of productive unique TCRs and the result was subtracted from 1. CD4 or CD8 identity of scalp clones was inferred by cross-referencing scalp TCRbeta sequences with sorted blood CD4 and CD8 repertoires. The table comes from immuneACCESS by way of TCRdb, which keeps in-frame sequences with V and J called. Part of the clones is missing from these tables; in studies checked, under half for an unresolved V gene and the rest for unknown reasons. That table is the source of V, J and clone size, and D and trimming were worked out from the DNA. This sample comprises around 150,000 clones, less than 75% of them detected only once. Together, the top ten hold 35% to 40% of the sample.

PBMCs were isolated by density centrifugation and stained for CD3, CD4 and CD8, and CD4+ and CD8+ T cells were sorted on a FACSAria. Scalp biopsies and blood samples were provided by unaffected controls. The rearrangement combines TRBV7-9 with TRBJ2-1; 8 central bases correspond to TRBD1. The source of this sequence is a human donor in good health. Material for sequencing was CD8+ T cells sorted from blood. The CDR3 loop reads CASTRQGSYNEQFF. The bases are TGTGCCAGCACACGACAGGGGAGCTACAATGAGCAGTTCTTC. Reference TRBV7-9 and TRBJ2-1 genes cover what lies past the CDR3, so the full variable domain is DTGVSQNPRHKITKRGQNVTFRCDPISEHNRLYWYRQTLGQGPEFLTYFQNEAQLEKSRLLSDRFSAERPKGSFSTLEIQRTEQGDSAMYLCASTRQGSYNEQFFGPGTRLTVL.